These 29 T cell receptor beta chains came from one sample sequenced in a study of cytomegalovirus exposure and HLA in healthy donors. It was with 60 Vbeta and 13 Jbeta primers that the PCR ran. The repertoire was sequenced with immunoSEQ multiplex PCR; TCRdb's copy has only in-frame clones and lacks some. The sample lists about 150,000 clones; around 80% were seen once. What was sequenced was PBMCs. Receptors originate from a middle-aged man in good health and CMV-seropositive.

Note on this clone: The same CDR3 also results from other DNA sequences found in this sample. The chain uses TRBV30 and TRBJ2-7; no reliable D call. There are 11 residues in the CDR3. V dropped 0 bases and J dropped 6 bases, with 6 bases sitting between them. Germline V lookup: CDR1 GTSNPN, CDR2 SVGIG (reference sequence). CDR3 sequence: CAWSVNSEQYF. CDR3 nucleotides: TGTGCCTGGAGTGTAAATAGCGAGCAGTACTTC. Full variable domain (rest looked up from reference TRBV30 and TRBJ2-7): SQTIHQWPATLVQPVGSPLSLECTVEGTSNPNLYWYRQAAGRGLQLLFYSVGIGQISSEVPQNLSASRPQDRQFILSSKKLLLSDSGFYLCAWSVNSEQYFGPGTRLTVT.

V is TRBV19 and J is TRBJ2-1; TRBD2 might be the D (6 bases). Germline values: CDR1 LNHDA, CDR2 SQIVND (reference sequence). CDR3 size: 16 residues. Trimming took off 0 bases at V and 2 bases at J, with 11 bases between the two ends. CDR3 sequence reads: CASSIDGGRPYNEQFF. The CDR3 region has the DNA TGTGCCAGTAGTATAGATGGGGGGAGACCCTACAATGAGCAGTTCTTC.

The gene calls are TRBV29-1 and TRBJ2-5, with TRBD2 matching 9 bases. V lost 4 bases to trimming and J lost 7 bases; unmatched junction nucleotides: 10. The CDR3 is 14 amino acids. Germline CDR1 and CDR2: SQVTM and ANQGSEA. CDR3 residues: CSVGGGGLAGTQYF. The CDR3, as DNA: TGCAGCGTTGGAGGTGGGGGACTAGCCGGGACCCAGTACTTC.

This clone has more than one count but fewer than ten. The chain joins TRBV5-4 to TRBJ2-7; 10 nucleotides agree with TRBD1. Germline V gene lookup returns CDR1 SGHNT and CDR2 YYREEE (reference sequence). The J segment lost 6 bases and the V segment lost 3 bases, leaving 3 bases of the junction unmatched. This CDR3 is built from 13 residues. The CDR3 DNA is TGTGCCAGCAGCTACGACAGGGGGCTCGAGCAGTACTTC. This gives the protein CASSYDRGLEQYF.

This clone was seen once. The chain recombines TRBV2 with TRBJ1-3; TRBD1 agrees at 7 bases. The germline CDR1 and CDR2 sequences are SNHLY and FYNNEI. The CDR3 spans 13 residues. The ends lost 6 bases at V and 7 bases at J; junction bases unmatched: 6. CDR3 in DNA: TGTGCCAGCAGCGCATACAGGGGCAACACCATATATTTT. It specifies CASSAYRGNTIYF.

The chain carries TRBV6-1 and TRBJ2-7; 8 nucleotides agree with TRBD1. There are 13 residues in the CDR3. V was clipped by 10 bases and J by 3 bases; unmatched bases: 8. CDR1 MNHNS and CDR2 SASEGT come from the germline V gene. DNA for the CDR3: TGTGCCACCTCGACAGGGGCACGCTACGAGCAGTACTTC. It codes for CATSTGARYEQYF.

The rearrangement uses TRBV19 and TRBJ2-3, with TRBD2 as a possible D gene (6 bases). The germline V gene encodes CDR1 LNHDA and CDR2 SQIVND (reference sequence). The CDR3 length is 13 residues. The V gene lost 2 bases and the J gene lost 14 bases, with 17 bases spanning the gap. CDR3 in amino acids: CASSISSGTAGYF. CDR3 nucleotide sequence: TGTGCCAGTAGTATATCATCAGGGACTGCGGGGTATTTT.

This chain uses TRBV28 with TRBJ2-3, with D possibly matching TRBD2 (6 bases). This CDR3 is 14 amino acids long. V lost 3 bases and J lost 7, with 14 bases in between. Per germline, CDR1 MDHEN and CDR2 SYDVKM. The CDR3 region is CASSFGTASYTQYF. CDR3 nucleotide sequence: TGTGCCAGCAGTTTCGGGACTGCTTCCTATACGCAGTATTTT.

The sample holds a few counts of this clone. The chain has TRBV7-2 and TRBJ1-2, with 8 bases matching TRBD1. The CDR3 spans 15 residues. V shed 1 base and J 5 bases; nucleotides not matched to a gene: 6. CDR1 SGHTA and CDR2 FQGNSA come from the germline V gene. The CDR3 loop is CASSLVQGGGYGYTF. CDR3 DNA sequence: TGTGCCAGCAGCTTAGTACAGGGGGGGGGATATGGCTACACCTTC.

The V and J genes are TRBV2 and TRBJ1-4; 8 positions agree with TRBD1. Per the germline V gene, CDR1 is SNHLY and CDR2 is FYNNEI. The junction had 4 bases not matched to a gene; V was cut back by 7 bases and J by 3 bases. The CDR3 consists of 14 residues. This CDR3 is CASTGQGSNEKLFF. The CDR3 coding sequence is TGTGCCAGCACTGGACAGGGATCTAATGAAAAACTGTTTTTT.

The rearrangement links TRBV10-3 to TRBJ2-1; 7 bases agree with TRBD2. Germline V gives CDR1 ENHRY, CDR2 SYGVKD. The CDR3 spans 15 residues. Trimming at V came to 7 bases and at J to 4 bases, leaving 10 bases not matched to a gene. In DNA form, the CDR3 reads TGTGCCATCAAGGCGGGCCTAGCGGATTACAATGAGCAGTTCTTC. Protein sequence: CAIKAGLADYNEQFF.

This clone came up a few times. The CDR3 DNA reads as TGTGCCAGTAGTCTTGGACTAGCGGGCTTAAGCACAGATACGCAGTATTTT. Amino acid sequence: CASSLGLAGLSTDTQYF. The genes are TRBV19 and TRBJ2-3; 11 positions match TRBD2. J lost 0 bases, V lost 5 bases, and 7 bases had no gene match. Germline V lookup: CDR1 LNHDA, CDR2 SQIVND (reference sequence). The CDR3 sequence is 17 residues long.

With regard to this clone: A junction boundary mismatches the germline segment, possibly from a read error. The gene calls are TRBV29-1 and TRBJ2-1, with TRBD2 as a possible D gene (6 bases). In germline, CDR1 is SQVTM, CDR2 ANQGSEA. There are 17 residues in the CDR3. The CDR3 coding sequence is TGCAGCGCTGAAGCCGGCTATACCTGGGGGACTGACAATGAGCAGTTCTTC. Translating it yields CSAEAGYTWGTDNEQFF.

The chain employs TRBV19 and TRBJ1-5; D call uncertain. With 3 bases removed from V and 2 bases from J, the gap between germline ends came to 5 bases. Germline loops: CDR1 LNHDA, CDR2 SQIVND (reference sequence). This CDR3 is 13 amino acids long. The CDR3 DNA reads TGTGCCAGTAGTATGAGGGGCAATCAGCCCCAGCATTTT. It specifies CASSMRGNQPQHF.

The chain has TRBV29-1 and TRBJ1-3; 9 bases agree with TRBD1. The germline gives CDR1 SQVTM, CDR2 ANQGSEA. V lost 7 bases, J lost 4 bases, and 5 bases stayed unmatched. This CDR3 contains 13 residues. Here the CDR3 DNA reads TGCAGCGCAAACAGGGGGCCAGGAAACACCATATATTTT. This encodes CSANRGPGNTIYF.

The chain is built from TRBV28 and TRBJ2-7; 9 nucleotides match TRBD2. The CDR3 totals 17 residues. The V and J ends lost 2 bases and 1 base, in that order; junction bases with no gene match: 9. Germline V gives CDR1 MDHEN, CDR2 SYDVKM. CDR3 sequence reads: CASSLPAGGRNSYEQYF. CDR3 nucleotide sequence: TGTGCCAGCAGTTTACCCGCGGGAGGGCGTAATTCCTACGAGCAGTACTTC.

This rearrangement joins TRBV4-2 to TRBJ2-2; D possibly corresponds to TRBD1 (6 bases). In germline, CDR1 is LGHNA, CDR2 YNFKEQ. The CDR3 is made up of 15 amino acids. Trimming left V 4 bases short and J 7 bases short, with 16 bases between. This CDR3 reads CASSPGTSLYGELFF. DNA of the CDR3: TGTGCCAGCAGCCCCGGGACAAGTCTATACGGGGAGCTGTTTTTT.

The genes are TRBV19 and TRBJ2-7, with D maybe TRBD2 (5 bases). With 4 bases removed from V and 1 base from J, the gap between germline ends came to 8 bases. The CDR3 has 13 amino acids. Germline values: CDR1 LNHDA, CDR2 SQIVND (reference sequence). CDR3 residues: CASSTRESYEQYF. The CDR3 nucleotides read TGTGCCAGTAGTACCCGGGAATCCTACGAGCAGTACTTC. Supplemented by reference TRBV19 and TRBJ2-7, the full variable domain reads DGGITQSPKYLFRKEGQNVTLSCEQNLNHDAMYWYRQDPGQGLRLIYYSQIVNDFQKGDIAEGYSVSREKKESFPLTVTSAQKNPTAFYLCASSTRESYEQYFGPGTRLTVT.

V gene TRBV5-1 combines with J gene TRBJ2-1, with D maybe TRBD2 (6 bases). Germline V gene sequence: CDR1 SGHRS, CDR2 YFSETQ. V was clipped by 0 bases and J by 6 bases, with 13 bases between them. This CDR3 is built from 15 residues. The CDR3 loop is CASSLAVGRFNEQFF. The CDR3, as DNA: TGCGCCAGCAGCTTGGCCGTGGGGAGGTTCAATGAGCAGTTCTTC.

This rearrangement joins TRBV27 to TRBJ1-2; 7 nucleotides match TRBD1. Germline-derived CDR1 and CDR2 are MNHEY and SMNVEV (reference sequence). The trim removed 2 bases at V and 4 bases at J, leaving 7 bases unmatched. The CDR3 consists of 15 residues. In DNA form, the CDR3 reads TGTGCCAGCAGTTTAGCATCGACAGGGCCCTATGGCTACACCTTC. Encoded protein: CASSLASTGPYGYTF.

V gene TRBV7-2 combines with J gene TRBJ1-2; D is perhaps TRBD1 (5 bases). CDR1 and CDR2 from the germline V gene are SGHTA and FQGNSA. Trimming left V 5 bases short and J 2 bases short, with 9 bases between. CDR3 length: 13 residues. CDR3 loop: CASSTAGNYGYTF. Written as DNA, the CDR3 is TGTGCCAGCAGCACCGCAGGGAACTATGGCTACACCTTC.

J is TRBJ1-1 and V is TRBV30; D not certain. This CDR3 has 13 amino acids. The V and J ends lost 1 base and 0 bases respectively, with 6 bases between them. Germline CDR1 is GTSNPN and CDR2 is SVGIG (reference sequence). CDR3 in amino acids: CAWSAGVNTEAFF. In DNA form, the CDR3 reads TGTGCCTGGAGTGCTGGAGTGAACACTGAAGCTTTCTTT. Full variable domain (outside the CDR3, taken from reference TRBV30 and TRBJ1-1): SQTIHQWPATLVQPVGSPLSLECTVEGTSNPNLYWYRQAAGRGLQLLFYSVGIGQISSEVPQNLSASRPQDRQFILSSKKLLLSDSGFYLCAWSAGVNTEAFFGQGTRLTVV.

With respect to this clone: Its ends do not fully match the called genes, so a read error is possible. Other nucleotide sequences from this sample produce the same CDR3. This chain uses TRBV7-9 with TRBJ2-2; TRBD2 aligns across 14 bases. This CDR3 has 17 amino acids. Germline V CDR1 and CDR2: SEHNR, FQNEAQ (reference sequence). In nucleotides, the CDR3 is TGCGCCAGCAGCGGGACTAGCGGGAGCGGGAACACCGGGGAGCTGTTTTTT. Translation: CASSGTSGSGNTGELFF.

The chain has TRBV7-9 and TRBJ2-3; tentative D call: TRBD2 (5 bases). There are 16 residues in the CDR3. In germline, CDR1 is SEHNR, CDR2 FQNEAQ (reference sequence). Trimming removed 4 bases from V and 5 bases from J, with 19 bases in between. CDR3 bases: TGTGCCAGCAGCTCGGGCCCTAAGTCCGGGGTAGATACGCAGTATTTT. Translating gives CASSSGPKSGVDTQYF.

CDR3 in amino acids: CASSLWTGGPGELFF. CDR3 nucleotides: TGTGCCAGCAGCTTGTGGACAGGGGGCCCCGGGGAGCTGTTTTTT. The chain recombines TRBV5-8 with TRBJ2-2; 11 bases match TRBD1. V was clipped by 1 base and J by 6 bases; unmatched bases: 2. This CDR3 is 15 amino acids long. Germline CDR1 and CDR2: SGHTS and YDEGEE.

The rearrangement uses TRBV29-1 and TRBJ2-7; a possible D gene is TRBD2 (5 bases). V dropped 6 bases and J dropped 7 bases, with 16 bases sitting between them. The CDR3 contains 12 residues. The germline V gene encodes CDR1 SQVTM and CDR2 ANQGSEA. CDR3 sequence: CSVNRGLHEQYF. CDR3 DNA: TGCAGCGTCAACCGGGGTCTTCATGAGCAGTACTTC.

This clone came up once. This chain connects TRBV4-2 to TRBJ2-7; TRBD2 might be the D (7 bases). V dropped 1 base and J dropped 0 bases, with 10 bases sitting between them. There are 15 residues in the CDR3. CDR1 is LGHNA and CDR2 is YNFKEQ in the germline V gene. CDR3 coding DNA: TGTGCCAGCAGCCAAGGGGAGGGACACTCCTACGAGCAGTACTTC. Translating it yields CASSQGEGHSYEQYF.

This clone has just a few counts. The V and J genes are TRBV5-1 and TRBJ2-7, with TRBD1 matching 8 bases. Germline CDR1 and CDR2: SGHRS and YFSETQ. The CDR3 sequence is 14 residues long. The V and J ends lost 7 bases and 2 bases, in that order; junction bases with no gene match: 8. CDR3: CASGLTGEAYEQYF. As DNA, the CDR3 is TGCGCCAGCGGGCTGACAGGGGAGGCCTACGAGCAGTACTTC.

This clone was observed a handful of times. The CDR3 region is CASSLAGARGYTF. CDR3 in DNA: TGTGCCAGCAGCTTAGCAGGGGCTCGTGGCTACACCTTC. The rearrangement links TRBV7-9 to TRBJ1-2; a weak D match, TRBD1 (5 bases). CDR1 is SEHNR and CDR2 is FQNEAQ in the germline V gene (reference sequence). Trimming left V 0 bases short and J 7 bases short, with 9 bases between. CDR3 length: 13 residues. Full variable domain (remainder filled in from reference TRBV7-9 and TRBJ1-2): DTGVSQNPRHKITKRGQNVTFRCDPISEHNRLYWYRQTLGQGPEFLTYFQNEAQLEKSRLLSDRFSAERPKGSFSTLEIQRTEQGDSAMYLCASSLAGARGYTFGSGTRLTVV.